Sequencing of this T cell receptor beta chain was carried out in a study of spatial heterogeneity in lung cancer. Across the study: Sequencing covered available follow-up PBMC samples collected a median of roughly two years after resection. Each unique TCR and UMI combination was seen more than ten times on average in raw reads.

This clonotype was counted a few times. TCRdb re-called the 5' RACE reads with MiXCR, one entry per CDR3 protein. The data contain 110,000 or so distinct CDR3 sequences, 10% to 13% of them singletons. CDR3 size: 13 residues. Trimming took off 6 bases at V and 5 bases at J, with 13 bases between the two ends. Time point of the sample: blood at routine non-recurrence follow-up after resection. The gene calls are TRBV12-3 or TRBV12-4 and TRBJ1-1; unclear D gene. This sample comprised PBMCs, obtained at follow-up. The receptor was isolated from a female donor with early-stage non-small cell lung cancer. CDR3 residues: CASSPRWGTEAFF. The CDR3 DNA follows: TGTGCCAGCAGCCCACGCTGGGGTACTGAAGCTTTCTTT.